What follows describes a single T cell receptor (beta chain). Trimming took 6 bases from V and 4 from J, leaving 2 bases between them. From germline, CDR1 is MGHDK and CDR2 SYGVNS. This CDR3 comprises 10 residues. These data come from a study of blood T cell repertoires in COVID-19. Across the whole study: The United States, Italy and Spain were the sources of the acute and convalescent COVID-19 samples. PBMCs, B-cell-depleted T cells, or T cells provided the cDNA or gDNA that made up the material.

Donors were grouped by their self-reported clinical history. Per the study methods: Amplification of reference gene primers was used by the study to estimate nucleated cell counts. TCRdb keeps only in-frame clones here, not all; method: immunoSEQ multiplex PCR. V and J calls and clone size are as listed in that table; D and trimming were resolved from the DNA. Of fewer than 400,000 clones listed, 85% are singletons. The sequenced material came from PBMCs or T cells enriched from blood (not recorded which). The sequence was collected from a woman in her thirties who had been exposed to COVID-19. This rearrangement joins TRBV25-1 to TRBJ2-3; D not resolved. CDR3 loop: CASSADTQYF. CDR3 bases: TGTGCCAGCAGCGCAGATACGCAGTATTTT.